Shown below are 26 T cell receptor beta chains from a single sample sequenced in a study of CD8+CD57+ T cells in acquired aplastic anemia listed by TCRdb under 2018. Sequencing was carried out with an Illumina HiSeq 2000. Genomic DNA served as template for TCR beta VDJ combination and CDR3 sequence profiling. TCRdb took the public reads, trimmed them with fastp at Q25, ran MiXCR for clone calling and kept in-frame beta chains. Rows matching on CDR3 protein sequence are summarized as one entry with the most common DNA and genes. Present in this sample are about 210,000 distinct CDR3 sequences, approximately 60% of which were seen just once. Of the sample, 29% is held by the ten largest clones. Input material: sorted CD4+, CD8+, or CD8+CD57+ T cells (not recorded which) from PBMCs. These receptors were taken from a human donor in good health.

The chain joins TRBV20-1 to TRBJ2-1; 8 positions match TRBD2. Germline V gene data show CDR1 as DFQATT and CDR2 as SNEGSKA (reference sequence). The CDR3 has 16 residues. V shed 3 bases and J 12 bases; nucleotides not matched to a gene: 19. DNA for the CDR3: TGCAGTGCTAGGATACCGAGTGGCGGGAGGACAGATACGCAGTTCTTC. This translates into CSARIPSGGRTDTQFF.

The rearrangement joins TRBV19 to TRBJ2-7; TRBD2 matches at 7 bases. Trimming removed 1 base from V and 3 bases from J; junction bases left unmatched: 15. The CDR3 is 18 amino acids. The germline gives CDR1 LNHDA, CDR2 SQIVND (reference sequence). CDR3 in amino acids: CASSIAPTGGTNYYEQYF. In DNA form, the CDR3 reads TGTGCCAGTAGTATAGCACCCACCGGCGGGACTAATTACTACGAGCAGTACTTC. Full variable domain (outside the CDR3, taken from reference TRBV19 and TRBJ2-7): DGGITQSPKYLFRKEGQNVTLSCEQNLNHDAMYWYRQDPGQGLRLIYYSQIVNDFQKGDIAEGYSVSREKKESFPLTVTSAQKNPTAFYLCASSIAPTGGTNYYEQYFGPGTRLTVT.

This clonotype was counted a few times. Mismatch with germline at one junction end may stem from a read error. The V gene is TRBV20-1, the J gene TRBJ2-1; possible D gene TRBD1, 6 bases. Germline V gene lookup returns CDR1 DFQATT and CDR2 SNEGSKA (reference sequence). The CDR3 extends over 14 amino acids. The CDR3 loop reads CSVRDRIHYNEQFF. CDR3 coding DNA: TGCAGTGTTAGAGACAGGATCCATTACAATGAGCAGTTCTTC.

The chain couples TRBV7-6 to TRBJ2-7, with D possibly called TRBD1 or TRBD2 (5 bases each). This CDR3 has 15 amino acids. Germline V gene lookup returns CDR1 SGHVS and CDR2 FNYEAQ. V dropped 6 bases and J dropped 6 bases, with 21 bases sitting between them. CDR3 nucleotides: TGTGCCAGCAGTGACTCGGTAAGGGACCGGGGCGAGCAGTACTTC. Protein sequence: CASSDSVRDRGEQYF.

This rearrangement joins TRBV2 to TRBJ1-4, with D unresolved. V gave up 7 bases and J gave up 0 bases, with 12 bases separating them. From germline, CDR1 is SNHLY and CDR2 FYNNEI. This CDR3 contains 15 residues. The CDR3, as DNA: TGTGCCAGCAAAGTCATAGCTGCAACTAATGAAAAACTGTTTTTT. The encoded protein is CASKVIAATNEKLFF.

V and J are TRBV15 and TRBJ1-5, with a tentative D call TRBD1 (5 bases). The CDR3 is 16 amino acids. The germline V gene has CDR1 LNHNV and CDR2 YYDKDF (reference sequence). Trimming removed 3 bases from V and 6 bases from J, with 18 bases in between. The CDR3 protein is CATSSEGGGAGQPQHF. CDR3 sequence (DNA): TGTGCCACCAGCAGCGAGGGTGGAGGGGCTGGTCAGCCCCAGCATTTT.

The CDR3 nucleotides are TGTGCCAGCAGCTTCGAGACCAGGGAGCTGTTTTTT. Protein sequence: CASSFETRELFF. V and J are TRBV7-9 and TRBJ2-2; D unresolved. Germline loops: CDR1 SEHNR, CDR2 FQNEAQ (reference sequence). The CDR3 runs 12 residues. Trimming took 3 bases from V and 9 from J, leaving 8 bases between them. The complete variable domain, with remaining parts taken from reference TRBV7-9 and TRBJ2-2, reads DTGVSQNPRHKITKRGQNVTFRCDPISEHNRLYWYRQTLGQGPEFLTYFQNEAQLEKSRLLSDRFSAERPKGSFSTLEIQRTEQGDSAMYLCASSFETRELFFGEGSRLTVL.

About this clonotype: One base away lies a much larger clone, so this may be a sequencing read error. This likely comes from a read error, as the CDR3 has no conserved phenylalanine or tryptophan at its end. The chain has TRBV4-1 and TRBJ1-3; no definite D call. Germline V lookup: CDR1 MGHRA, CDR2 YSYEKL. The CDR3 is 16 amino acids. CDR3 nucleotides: TGTGCCAGCAGCCAGCCTAGGACTGAGTCTGGAAACACCATATATTCT. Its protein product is CASSQPRTESGNTIYS.

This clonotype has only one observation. The CDR3 loop is CASSPSGRETQYF. DNA of the CDR3: TGTGCCAGCAGCCCCTCAGGGCGGGAGACCCAGTACTTC. The V gene is TRBV9, the J gene TRBJ2-5; weak D call: TRBD1 (5 bases). This CDR3 has 13 amino acids. CDR1 is SGDLS and CDR2 is YYNGEE in the germline V gene. V gave up 4 bases and J gave up 5 bases, with 12 bases separating them.

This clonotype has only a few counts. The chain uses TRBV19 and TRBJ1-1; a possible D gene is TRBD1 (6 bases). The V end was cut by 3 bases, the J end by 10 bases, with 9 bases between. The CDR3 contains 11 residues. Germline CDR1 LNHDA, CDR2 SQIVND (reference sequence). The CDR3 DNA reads TGTGCCAGTAGTATCACAGGGAGAGCTTTCTTT. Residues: CASSITGRAFF.

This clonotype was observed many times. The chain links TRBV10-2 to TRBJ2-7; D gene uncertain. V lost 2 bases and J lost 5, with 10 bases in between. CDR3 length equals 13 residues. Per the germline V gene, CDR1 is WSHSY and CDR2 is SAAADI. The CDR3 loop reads CASSEADWDEQYF. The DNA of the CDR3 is TGCGCCAGCAGTGAGGCCGATTGGGACGAGCAGTACTTC.

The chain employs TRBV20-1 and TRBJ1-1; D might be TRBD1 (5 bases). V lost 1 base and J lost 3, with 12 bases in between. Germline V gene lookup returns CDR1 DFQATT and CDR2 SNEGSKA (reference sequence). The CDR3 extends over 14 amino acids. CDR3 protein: CSARGGRRDTEAFF. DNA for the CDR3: TGCAGTGCTAGAGGGGGACGAAGGGACACTGAAGCTTTCTTT.

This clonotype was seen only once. The DNA of the CDR3 is TGCAGCGTTGGATCAGATACGCAGTATTTT. Protein sequence: CSVGSDTQYF. The rearrangement uses TRBV29-1 and TRBJ2-3, with no clear D. Looked up from germline, CDR1 is SQVTM and CDR2 is ANQGSEA. Trimming cost V 4 bases and J 4 bases, with 3 bases left between them. The CDR3 extends over 10 amino acids.

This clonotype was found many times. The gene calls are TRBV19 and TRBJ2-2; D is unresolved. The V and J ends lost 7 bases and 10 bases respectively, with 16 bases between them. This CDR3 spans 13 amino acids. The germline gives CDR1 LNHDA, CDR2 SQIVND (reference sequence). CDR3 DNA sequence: TGTGCCAGTACTTTCGCCGGGTGGCAGGAGCTGTTTTTT. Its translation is CASTFAGWQELFF.

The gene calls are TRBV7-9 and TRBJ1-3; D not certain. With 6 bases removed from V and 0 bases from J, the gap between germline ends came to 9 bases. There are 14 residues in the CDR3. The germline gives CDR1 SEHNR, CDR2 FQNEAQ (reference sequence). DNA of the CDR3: TGTGCCAGCAGTCCCGTGGTCTCTGGAAACACCATATATTTT. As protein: CASSPVVSGNTIYF.

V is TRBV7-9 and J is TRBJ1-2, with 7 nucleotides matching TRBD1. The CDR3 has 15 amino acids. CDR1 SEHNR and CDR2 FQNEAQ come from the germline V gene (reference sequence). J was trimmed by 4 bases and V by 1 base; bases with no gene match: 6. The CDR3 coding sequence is TGTGCCAGCAGCTTAGTCCCGGGACAGAGCTATGGCTACACCTTC. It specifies CASSLVPGQSYGYTF.

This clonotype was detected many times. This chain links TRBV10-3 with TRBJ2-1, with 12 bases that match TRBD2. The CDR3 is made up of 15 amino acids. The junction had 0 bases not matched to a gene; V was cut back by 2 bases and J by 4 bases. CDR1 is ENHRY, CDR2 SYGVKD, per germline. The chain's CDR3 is CAISEGLAGYNEQFF. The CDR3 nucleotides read TGTGCCATCAGTGAGGGACTAGCGGGGTACAATGAGCAGTTCTTC.

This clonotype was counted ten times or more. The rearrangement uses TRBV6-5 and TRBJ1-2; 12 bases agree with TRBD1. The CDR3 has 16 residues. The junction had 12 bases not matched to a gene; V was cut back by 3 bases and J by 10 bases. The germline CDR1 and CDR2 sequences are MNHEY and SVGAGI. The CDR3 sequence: CASSYGTGGGPFSYTF. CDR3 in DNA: TGTGCCAGCAGTTATGGGACAGGGGGCGGCCCGTTTTCCTACACCTTC.

CDR3 amino acids: CASSLGGRRYGYTF. The CDR3 DNA reads TGTGCCAGCAGCTTAGGTGGCCGAAGATATGGCTACACCTTC. V is TRBV7-9 and J is TRBJ1-2; D is unresolved. V was shortened by 1 base and J by 5 bases, with 11 bases between the two germline ends. In germline, CDR1 is SEHNR, CDR2 FQNEAQ (reference sequence). This CDR3 spans 14 amino acids.

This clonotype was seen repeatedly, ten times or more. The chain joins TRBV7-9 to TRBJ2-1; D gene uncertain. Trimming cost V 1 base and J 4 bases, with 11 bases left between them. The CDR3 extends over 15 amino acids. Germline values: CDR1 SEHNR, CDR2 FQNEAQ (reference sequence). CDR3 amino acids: CASSLGPVQYNEQFF. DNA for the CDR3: TGTGCCAGCAGCTTAGGGCCGGTACAGTACAATGAGCAGTTCTTC.

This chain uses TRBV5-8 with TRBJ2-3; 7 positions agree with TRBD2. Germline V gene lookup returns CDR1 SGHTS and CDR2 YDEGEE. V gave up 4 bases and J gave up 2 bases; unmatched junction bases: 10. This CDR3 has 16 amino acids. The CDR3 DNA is TGTGCCAGCAGCCCAAGGGCTAGCGGAGACACAGATACGCAGTATTTT. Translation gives CASSPRASGDTDTQYF.

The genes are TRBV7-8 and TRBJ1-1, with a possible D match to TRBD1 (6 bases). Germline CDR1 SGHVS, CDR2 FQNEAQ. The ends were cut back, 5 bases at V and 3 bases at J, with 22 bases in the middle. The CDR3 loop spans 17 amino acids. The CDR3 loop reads CASSPEGGAVPYTEAFF. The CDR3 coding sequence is TGTGCCAGCAGCCCAGAGGGGGGGGCAGTACCCTACACTGAAGCTTTCTTT.

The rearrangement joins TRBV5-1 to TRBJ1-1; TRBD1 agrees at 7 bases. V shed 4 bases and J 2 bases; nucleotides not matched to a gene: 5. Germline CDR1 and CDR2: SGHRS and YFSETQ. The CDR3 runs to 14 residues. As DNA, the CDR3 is TGCGCCAGCAGCATTGGGACAGCAAACACTGAAGCTTTCTTT. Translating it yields CASSIGTANTEAFF.

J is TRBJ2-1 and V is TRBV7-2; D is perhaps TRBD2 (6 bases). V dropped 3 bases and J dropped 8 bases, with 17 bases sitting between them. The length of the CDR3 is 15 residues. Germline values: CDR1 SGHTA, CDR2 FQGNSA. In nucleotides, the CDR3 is TGTGCCAGCAGCTTGTCCGGGACTCTCATCGATGAGCAGTTCTTC. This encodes CASSLSGTLIDEQFF.

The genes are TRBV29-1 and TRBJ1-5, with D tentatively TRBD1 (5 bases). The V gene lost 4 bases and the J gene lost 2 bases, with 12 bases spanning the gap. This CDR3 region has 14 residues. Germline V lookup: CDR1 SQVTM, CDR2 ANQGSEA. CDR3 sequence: CSVAMGLGNQPQHF. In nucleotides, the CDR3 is TGCAGCGTTGCAATGGGGCTCGGCAATCAGCCCCAGCATTTT.

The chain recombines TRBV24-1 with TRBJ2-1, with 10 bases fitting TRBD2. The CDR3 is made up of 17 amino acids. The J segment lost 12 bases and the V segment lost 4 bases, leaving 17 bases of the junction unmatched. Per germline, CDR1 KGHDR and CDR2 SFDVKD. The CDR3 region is CATSDPLRRALAGGQFF. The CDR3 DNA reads TGTGCCACCAGTGACCCGTTACGAAGGGCCTTAGCGGGGGGGCAGTTCTTC.